Reported below is one T cell receptor (beta chain). Its antigen is unidentified. This CDR3 comprises 15 residues. Trimming removed 3 bases at V and 2 bases at J, with 12 bases between. Germline-derived CDR1 and CDR2 are SGDLS and YYNGEE. This sample stems from a study of CD8 T cells in ankylosing spondylitis. Study observations and caveats: Within ankylosing spondylitis blood, a TCR beta motif made up of several highly homologous variants appeared to be characteristic.

MiXCR, applied by TCRdb to the 5' RACE reads, yields one record per CDR3 protein. Seen here are 250,000 to 400,000 distinct CDR3 sequences, around a tenth observed once, and the top ten hold roughly a tenth. The rearrangement links TRBV9 to TRBJ2-1; TRBD2 might be the D (6 bases). The TCR originated in a female donor with ankylosing spondylitis or in good health (not recorded which). Sequences were obtained from blood, either unsorted or a sorted T cell fraction (not recorded which). CDR3 sequence reads: CASSGAGTAYNEQFF. The CDR3, as DNA: TGTGCCAGCAGCGGCGCCGGGACTGCCTACAATGAGCAGTTCTTC.